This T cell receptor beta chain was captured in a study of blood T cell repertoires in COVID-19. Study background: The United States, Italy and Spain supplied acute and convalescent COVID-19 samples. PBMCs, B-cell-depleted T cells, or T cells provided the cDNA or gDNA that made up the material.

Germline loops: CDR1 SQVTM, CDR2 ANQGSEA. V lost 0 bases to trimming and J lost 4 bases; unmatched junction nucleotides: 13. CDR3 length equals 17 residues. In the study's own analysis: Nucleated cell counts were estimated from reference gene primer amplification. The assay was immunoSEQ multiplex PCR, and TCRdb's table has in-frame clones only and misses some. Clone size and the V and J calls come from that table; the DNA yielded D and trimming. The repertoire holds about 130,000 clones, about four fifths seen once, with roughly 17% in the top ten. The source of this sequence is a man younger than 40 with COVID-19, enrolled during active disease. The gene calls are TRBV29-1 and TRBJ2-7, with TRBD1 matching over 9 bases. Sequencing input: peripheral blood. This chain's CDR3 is CSVEDLSSGQGLYEQYF. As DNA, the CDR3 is TGCAGCGTTGAAGATTTGTCTTCAGGACAGGGGCTATACGAGCAGTACTTC.